Below, one T cell receptor (beta chain) is given with its context. Its antigen is still unknown. This sample was included in a study of human T cells and chemical hapten exposure. Looking at the study overall: Each patch test put 0.01% DPC on the upper back, and results were read at 6 days.

Whole-study findings and limits: There was no change with DPC sensitization in TCRs above 1 in 1000 frequency.

MiXCR was run by TCRdb on the RACE reads, yielding one entry per CDR3 protein. Among approximately 80,000 distinct CDR3 sequences listed, 8.5% to 12% were seen once. As to time point: patch test 2, 6 weeks after DPC sensitization. Treatment here: therapeutic diphenylcyclopropenone sensitization with weekly scalp DPC. The clonotype comes from a woman in her 50s with alopecia areata. Some clones in this sample may be carry-over from other donors' samples. The specimen comprised whole blood, sampled in connection with sensitization to the hapten diphenylcyclopropenone (DPC).

In nucleotides, the CDR3 is TGTGCCATCAGAGAGGGGGGACAGAGCTACGAGCAGTACTTC. It encodes CAIREGGQSYEQYF. This sequence joins TRBV10-3 and TRBJ2-7, with TRBD1 as a possible D gene (7 bases). Germline loops: CDR1 ENHRY, CDR2 SYGVKD. CDR3 length: 14 amino acids. Trimming took 6 bases from V and 3 from J, leaving 15 bases between them.